This TCR beta chain was obtained from a study of T cell repertoires in cytomegalovirus infection. The overall study: Public TCR beta signatures indicated both CMV infection and matching HLA type. Study-level points and caveats: CMV-specific TCR beta clonotypes restricted by HLA-C dominated the ex vivo response.

Details on this clonotype: Its specificity is not known.

Each CDR3 protein gets one entry after TCRdb re-called the reads with MiXCR. The sample records about 830,000 distinct CDR3 sequences, about 31% being singletons. The sample here was cultured CD8+ T cells from PBMCs, taken from culture after CMV antigen stimulation. The clonotype was recovered from a human donor in good health (CMV status not recorded). Some clones in this sample may be carry-over from other donors' samples.

The DNA of the CDR3 is TGTGCCAGCAGCCCCATCCGGACGGATCCCAATCAGCCCCAGCATTTT. Protein product: CASSPIRTDPNQPQHF. V gene TRBV6-2 or TRBV6-3 combines with J gene TRBJ1-5, with D unclear. V lost 6 bases, J lost 3 bases, and 18 bases lay in between. Germline-derived CDR1 and CDR2 are MNHEY and SVGEGT. The CDR3 has 16 residues.